These 20 T cell receptor beta chains originate from one sample sequenced in a study of blood T cell repertoires in COVID-19. Here immunoSEQ multiplex PCR was the method, and the copy in TCRdb shows in-frame clones only, minus some. The sample includes 15,000 to 20,000 clones, around four fifths of them seen just once. Sequencing was performed on peripheral blood. The source is a man aged 55-75 years with active or convalescent COVID-19.

The chain combines TRBV2 with TRBJ2-1; the match to TRBD2 covers 9 bases. Germline trimming cut 6 bases from V and 3 bases from J; bases unmatched to any gene: 12. The CDR3 has 17 residues. The germline gives CDR1 SNHLY, CDR2 FYNNEI. As DNA, the CDR3 is TGTGCCAGCAGGGCGGGGAGTAGCGGGAGAGTCTACAATGAGCAGTTCTTC. It specifies CASRAGSSGRVYNEQFF.

This sequence joins TRBV5-1 and TRBJ1-2, with 9 nucleotides matching TRBD1. The CDR3 loop spans 16 amino acids. J gave up 2 bases and V 0 bases, and 5 bases lay outside the gene matches. The V gene's germline CDR1 is SGHRS and CDR2 YFSETQ. The CDR3 spells CASSLGDRDINYGYTF. For the CDR3, the DNA is TGCGCCAGCAGCTTGGGGGACAGGGACATAAACTATGGCTACACCTTC.

The rearrangement uses TRBV7-2 and TRBJ2-2; 7 nucleotides agree with TRBD2. The CDR3 length is 16 residues. With 2 bases clipped from V and 5 bases from J, the junction kept 8 bases outside the gene matches. Germline V gene sequence: CDR1 SGHTA, CDR2 FQGNSA. The CDR3 nucleotides read TGTGCCAGCAGCTTAAGGGCGGGAGTGGGAACCGGGGAGCTGTTTTTT. Translating gives CASSLRAGVGTGELFF.

This sequence joins TRBV5-1 and TRBJ2-3; 10 bases align to TRBD2. The CDR3 contains 16 residues. Losses at the gene ends were 4 bases for V and 0 bases for J; bases not matched to a gene: 5. Germline lookup yields CDR1 SGHRS and CDR2 YFSETQ. The CDR3 DNA reads as TGCGCCAGCAGCGTAGGACTAGCGGAAAGCACAGATACGCAGTATTTT. This sequence encodes CASSVGLAESTDTQYF.

The V call is TRBV5-4, the J call TRBJ1-6; no firm D call. V was trimmed by 6 bases and J by 0 bases, leaving 10 bases between them. The V gene's germline CDR1 is SGHNT and CDR2 YYREEE (reference sequence). There are 15 residues in the CDR3. The CDR3 loop reads CASTRLSSYNSPLHF. DNA of the CDR3: TGTGCCAGCACGAGACTTAGCTCCTATAATTCACCCCTCCACTTT.

The V call is TRBV9, the J call TRBJ2-1; TRBD1 matches 10 bases. V was pared by 0 bases and J by 2 bases, with 2 bases of the junction left unmatched. Germline assignment: CDR1 SGDLS and CDR2 YYNGEE. This CDR3 has 16 amino acids. Here the CDR3 reads CASSVAGQGAYNEQFF. Written as DNA, the CDR3 is TGTGCCAGCAGCGTAGCCGGACAGGGGGCCTACAATGAGCAGTTCTTC.

V is TRBV28 and J is TRBJ1-2, with 9 bases identical to TRBD1. V trimming: 3 bases; J trimming: 10 bases; junction bases outside the gene matches: 3. CDR1 is MDHEN and CDR2 is SYDVKM in the germline V gene. The CDR3 sequence is 12 residues long. CDR3 nucleotide sequence: TGTGCCAGCAGTTTCGGACAGGGGTTCTACACCTTC. Residues: CASSFGQGFYTF.

This clone was observed a few times. The CDR3: CASSEGQGYQPQHF. The CDR3 DNA sequence: TGCGCCAGCAGCGAAGGACAGGGTTATCAGCCCCAGCATTTT. The chain couples TRBV5-1 to TRBJ1-5; TRBD1 matches at 8 bases. The CDR3 is 14 residues long. Germline V gene lookup returns CDR1 SGHRS and CDR2 YFSETQ. V shed 4 bases and J 5 bases; nucleotides not matched to a gene: 5.

In this sample, this clone turned up a few times. The V gene is TRBV5-1, the J gene TRBJ2-1; 10 nucleotides align to TRBD1. CDR1 is SGHRS and CDR2 is YFSETQ in the germline V gene. The CDR3 is 16 residues long. V gave up 4 bases and J gave up 2 bases; unmatched junction bases: 6. The CDR3 sequence is CASSTSGTGAYNEQFF. The CDR3 DNA sequence: TGCGCCAGCAGCACCTCCGGGACAGGGGCCTACAATGAGCAGTTCTTC.

The genes are TRBV24-1 and TRBJ2-3; D gene ambiguous. The CDR3 sequence is 14 residues long. V was pared by 1 base and J by 5 bases, with 9 bases between. Germline CDR1 reads KGHDR; CDR2 reads SFDVKD. CDR3 sequence (DNA): TGTGCCACCAGTGATTTTTTTTCGAGAGATACGCAGTATTTT. Encoded protein: CATSDFFSRDTQYF.

This chain links TRBV3-1 (or the pseudogene TRBV3-2) with TRBJ1-4, with TRBD1 matching over 7 bases. Germline trimming cut 4 bases from V and 7 bases from J; bases unmatched to any gene: 6. This CDR3 region has 14 residues. Germline lookup yields CDR1 LGHDT and CDR2 YNNKEL (reference sequence). CDR3 sequence: CASSRKGAFEKLFF. Here the CDR3 DNA reads TGTGCCAGCAGCCGTAAGGGGGCGTTTGAAAAACTGTTTTTT.

The V gene is TRBV6-2 or TRBV6-3, the J gene TRBJ1-1; unclear D gene. V lost 6 bases and J lost 6, with 11 bases in between. This CDR3 has 12 residues. Germline CDR1 MNHEY, CDR2 SVGEGT. CDR3 sequence: CASSFLGPEAFF. The CDR3 DNA reads as TGTGCCAGCAGCTTTTTGGGCCCTGAAGCTTTCTTT.

V usage is TRBV5-1 and J usage is TRBJ2-2; 10 positions agree with TRBD1. V dropped 0 bases and J dropped 7; count of bases not matched to a gene: 9. CDR3 size: 17 residues. Germline loops: CDR1 SGHRS, CDR2 YFSETQ. CDR3: CASSLGQGARVGGELFF. CDR3 in DNA: TGCGCCAGCAGCTTGGGACAGGGGGCGCGAGTAGGCGGGGAGCTGTTTTTT.

The V gene is TRBV7-6, the J gene TRBJ2-2; D is possibly TRBD1 (6 bases). This CDR3 is 16 amino acids long. Per the germline V gene, CDR1 is SGHVS and CDR2 is FNYEAQ. V lost 5 bases and J lost 5, with 18 bases in between. CDR3 DNA: TGTGCCAGCAGCCATAGCAGGGGCCGGTATACCGGGGAGCTGTTTTTT. Translated: CASSHSRGRYTGELFF.

This clone was detected once. The chain employs TRBV5-1 and TRBJ2-2; 13 nucleotides match TRBD2. The V gene's germline CDR1 is SGHRS and CDR2 YFSETQ. Losses at the gene ends were 3 bases for V and 3 bases for J; bases not matched to a gene: 14. The CDR3 contains 20 residues. The CDR3 DNA follows: TGCGCCAGCAGCTCGGGACTAGCGGGATGGACCCTAAGGGACACCGGGGAGCTGTTTTTT. It encodes CASSSGLAGWTLRDTGELFF.

V usage is TRBV18 and J usage is TRBJ1-6, with D unclear. CDR1 is KGHSH and CDR2 is LQKENI in the germline V gene. Trimming took 2 bases from V and 11 from J, leaving 13 bases between them. The CDR3 extends over 14 amino acids. CDR3 amino acids: CASSPEAWGAPLHF. The CDR3, as DNA: TGTGCCAGCTCACCAGAGGCCTGGGGAGCACCCCTCCACTTT. The entire variable domain, with the rest obtained from reference TRBV18 and TRBJ1-6, is as follows: NAGVMQNPRHLVRRRGQEARLRCSPMKGHSHVYWYRQLPEEGLKFMVYLQKENIIDESGMPKERFSAEFPKEGPSILRIQQVVRGDSAAYFCASSPEAWGAPLHFGNGTRLTVT.

The chain joins TRBV6-5 to TRBJ2-2, with 11 bases that match TRBD2. J lost 6 bases, V lost 6 bases, and 6 bases had no gene match. This CDR3 comprises 15 residues. Germline CDR1 and CDR2: MNHEY and SVGAGI. The CDR3 here is CASSYSGGVAGELFF. The CDR3, as DNA: TGTGCCAGCAGCTATAGCGGGGGGGTCGCCGGGGAGCTGTTTTTT.

The rearrangement links TRBV7-9 to TRBJ2-7; a weak D match, TRBD1 (6 bases). This CDR3 has 15 residues. CDR1 is SEHNR, CDR2 FQNEAQ, per germline (reference sequence). Deletions cut 5 bases from V and 2 bases from J, with 16 bases between. The CDR3 loop reads CASSPYSGGAYEQYF. The CDR3 nucleotides are TGTGCCAGCAGCCCATATAGTGGGGGCGCCTACGAGCAGTACTTC. The complete variable domain, with remaining parts taken from reference TRBV7-9 and TRBJ2-7, reads DTGVSQNPRHKITKRGQNVTFRCDPISEHNRLYWYRQTLGQGPEFLTYFQNEAQLEKSRLLSDRFSAERPKGSFSTLEIQRTEQGDSAMYLCASSPYSGGAYEQYFGPGTRLTVT.

The CDR3 reads CAWGSRGQETQYF. The CDR3 DNA reads as TGTGCCTGGGGCTCCAGGGGGCAGGAGACCCAGTACTTC. V is TRBV30 and J is TRBJ2-5; 8 bases line up with TRBD1. CDR3 length: 13 amino acids. V was pared by 5 bases and J by 5 bases, with 7 bases of the junction left unmatched. CDR1 is GTSNPN, CDR2 SVGIG, per germline (reference sequence).

The chain employs TRBV29-1 and TRBJ2-3, with TRBD1 matching 8 bases. After removal of 7 bases from V and 2 bases from J, the junction contained 11 bases not matched to a gene. Germline CDR1 reads SQVTM; CDR2 reads ANQGSEA. The CDR3 consists of 15 residues. The CDR3 DNA sequence: TGCAGCGCCGACCTCGGACAGGGAATCACAGATACGCAGTATTTT. This encodes CSADLGQGITDTQYF.